Listed below are T cell receptor beta chains from one sample, sequenced in a study of cytomegalovirus exposure and HLA in healthy donors. TCRdb's table, derived via immunoSEQ multiplex PCR, lists solely in-frame clones and lacks some. The sample shows 110,000 to 150,000 clones, approximately 71% of them seen only once. Material for sequencing was PBMCs. The source of these receptors is a man between 35 and 55 years old in good health and CMV-seronegative. Both conserved end residues are part of each CDR3. Fields, in order: D gene, clone size, V gene, J gene, CDR3 DNA, CDR3 protein. A D gene is named only where the DNA matches it firmly. Clone size appears in some rows only: once, few, many, or a class for an expanded clone.

>NA|NA|TRBV7-9|TRBJ1-6
TGTGCCAGCAGCCCCTGGAGCTCCTATAATTCACCCCTCCACTTT
CASSPWSSYNSPLHF
>NA|NA|TRBV6-1|TRBJ1-2
TGTGCCAGCAGTGCGGCAGACAGTAACTATGGCTACACCTTC
CASSAADSNYGYTF
>TRBD2|few|TRBV5-1|TRBJ2-3
TGCGCCAGCAGCTTTTCGACTAGCGGGGTGAGGGGGAGCACAGATACGCAGTATTTT
CASSFSTSGVRGSTDTQYF
>TRBD2|NA|TRBV6-6|TRBJ2-1
TGTGCCAGCAGCTCTCCGGGGGGGCGCGAGAATGAGCAGTTCTTC
CASSSPGGRENEQFF
>TRBD1|NA|TRBV28|TRBJ2-7
TGTGCCAGCAGTTTAACAGGGGGGTTGACCTACGAGCAGTACTTC
CASSLTGGLTYEQYF
>TRBD1|NA|TRBV2|TRBJ2-4
TGTGCCAGCACCCCAGAGACAGGGCCCTCACAGGGCAAAAACATTCAGTACTTC
CASTPETGPSQGKNIQYF
>NA|NA|TRBV18|TRBJ1-5
TGTGCCAGCTCTCCTCAGCAGGGGTCAGATCAGCCCCAGCATTTT
CASSPQQGSDQPQHF
>NA|few|TRBV19|TRBJ1-4
TGTGCCAGTAGTAGATTACAGGAAATTAATGAAAAACTGTTTTTT
CASSRLQEINEKLFF
>NA|once|TRBV14|TRBJ2-3
TGTGCCAGCAGCCAGGGCGGCACAGATACGCAGTATTTT
CASSQGGTDTQYF
>NA|NA|TRBV4-1|TRBJ1-1
TGCGCCAGCAGCCACCTCTCCTTCGTGAGGAACACTGAAGCTTTCTTT
CASSHLSFVRNTEAFF
>NA|NA|TRBV19|TRBJ1-3
TGTGCCAGTAGTATCTATCCTGGAAACACCATATATTTT
CASSIYPGNTIYF
>NA|NA|TRBV4-3|TRBJ2-1
TGCGCCAGCAGCCAAGAAGGGTTCAGGGGGGACAATGAGCAGTTCTTC
CASSQEGFRGDNEQFF
>NA|NA|TRBV5-1|TRBJ2-2
TGCGCCAGCAGCGCCAGGGTTAGGGGTACCGGGGAGCTGTTTTTT
CASSARVRGTGELFF
>TRBD1|NA|TRBV11-3|TRBJ2-1
TGTGCCAGCAGCTCGACAGGGGGTTACTACAATGAGCAGTTCTTC
CASSSTGGYYNEQFF
>NA|NA|TRBV5-4|TRBJ1-3
TGTGCCAGCAGCATTCGGGGATACTCTGGAAACACCATATATTTT
CASSIRGYSGNTIYF
>TRBD1|few|TRBV30|TRBJ1-1
TGTGCCTGGAGTGTCGGGCAGGGGGCTGAAGCTTTCTTT
CAWSVGQGAEAFF
>NA|once|TRBV6-1|TRBJ1-6
TGTGCCAGCAGTTCGCAGGGTGGTGGTAATTCACCCCTCCACTTT
CASSSQGGGNSPLHF
>TRBD1|few|TRBV7-6|TRBJ1-1
TGTGCCAGCAGCGGAGACAGGGAATTCACTGAAGCTTTCTTT
CASSGDREFTEAFF
>NA|NA|TRBV7-9|TRBJ1-2
TGTGCCAGCAGCCCCCAGTCCGGGACTCAGGGCTACACCTTC
CASSPQSGTQGYTF
>TRBD1|NA|TRBV7-2|TRBJ1-5
TGTGCCAGCAGCTTCCGGGGACAGGGTCAGCCCCAGCATTTT
CASSFRGQGQPQHF
>NA|NA|TRBV6-5|TRBJ2-4
TGTGCCAGCACCACCAGGGTGGCGGGGAACATTCAGTACTTC
CASTTRVAGNIQYF
>NA|NA|TRBV6-5|TRBJ2-7
TGTGCCAGCAGTTACTCAGTGTCCAGGCCCAACGAGCAGTACTTC
CASSYSVSRPNEQYF
>NA|NA|TRBV28|TRBJ1-2
TGTGCCAGCAGGCCAGGACAGACCTATGGCTACACCTTC
CASRPGQTYGYTF
>NA|NA|TRBV5-1|TRBJ1-1
TGCGCCAGCAGCTTGTACTCGGGGGGGAACACTGAAGCTTTCTTT
CASSLYSGGNTEAFF
>NA|NA|TRBV5-6|TRBJ1-4
TGTGCCTGTCGGGCAGGGCCTAATGAAAAACTGTTTTTT
CACRAGPNEKLFF
>TRBD1|NA|TRBV9|TRBJ1-1
TGTGCCAGCAGCATGGGACAGATAAACACTGAAGCTTTCTTT
CASSMGQINTEAFF
>TRBD1|NA|TRBV25-1|TRBJ2-7
TGTGCCAGCGCCATCCAAGGACAGGCAGCCTACGAGCAGTACTTC
CASAIQGQAAYEQYF
>NA|NA|TRBV7-9|TRBJ1-3
TGTGCCAGCAGCTTAGTGGGCCGCAGCTCTGGAAACACCATATATTTT
CASSLVGRSSGNTIYF
>TRBD1|NA|TRBV4-3|TRBJ1-3
TGCGCCAGCAGCGCAGGGACAGGTGGGGCCCACAGCTCTGGAAACACCATATATTTT
CASSAGTGGAHSSGNTIYF
>NA|NA|TRBV7-8|TRBJ2-7
TGTGCCAGCAGTTGGAGCCCCCCCCGAAAACGTGTTTTGTCCTACGAGCAGTACTTC
CASSWSPPRKRVLSYEQYF
>TRBD1|NA|TRBV18|TRBJ1-5
TGTGCCAGCTCACGTGGGGACAGGGCTAGCAATCAGCCCCAGCATTTT
CASSRGDRASNQPQHF
>NA|NA|TRBV5-1|TRBJ2-7
TGCGCCAGCAGCCCAGGGCCAGAATACGAGCAGTACTTC
CASSPGPEYEQYF
>NA|NA|TRBV9|TRBJ1-4
TGTGCCAGCAGCGTAGGGCCAAGTAATGAAAAACTGTTTTTT
CASSVGPSNEKLFF
>NA|NA|TRBV15|TRBJ2-3
TGTGCCACCAGCAGAGATCGAAGGGGAAGCACAGATACGCAGTATTTT
CATSRDRRGSTDTQYF
>TRBD2|once|TRBV5-1|TRBJ2-3
TGCGCCAGCAGCTTGGCCACACTAGCGGGGGGTTCCGCAGATACGCAGTATTTT
CASSLATLAGGSADTQYF
>NA|NA|TRBV4-3|TRBJ2-5
TGCGCCAGCAGCCGGTGGGCGGGGAACCAAGAGACCCAGTACTTC
CASSRWAGNQETQYF
>TRBD1|NA|TRBV6-5|TRBJ1-1
TGTGCCAGCAGCCTTGACAGGGTCCTCAACACTGAAGCTTTCTTT
CASSLDRVLNTEAFF
>NA|NA|TRBV7-9|TRBJ1-5
TGTGCCAGCAGCTTAGACCGGGTTTGGGAGCCCCAGCATTTT
CASSLDRVWEPQHF
>NA|NA|TRBV5-4|TRBJ1-1
TGTGCCAGCACCCCGATCAAAAGCACTTCCGAAGCTTTCTTT
CASTPIKSTSEAFF
>TRBD1|NA|TRBV7-9|TRBJ1-4
TGTGCCAGCAGCGCCGTACAGGGGGCCTGGGAAAAACTGTTTTTT
CASSAVQGAWEKLFF
>TRBD1|NA|TRBV29-1|TRBJ2-7
TGCAGCGTTGAGACCGGACAGGTCCTCCCCTACGAGCAGTACTTC
CSVETGQVLPYEQYF
>TRBD1|few|TRBV5-1|TRBJ1-1
TGCGCCAGCAGCTTGGGGGTAGTGACAGGGGTCACTGAAGCTTTCTTT
CASSLGVVTGVTEAFF
>TRBD2|few|TRBV30|TRBJ2-2
TGTGCCTGGAGGGGCGGGGGGGGCGTCACCGGGGAGCTGTTTTTT
CAWRGGGGVTGELFF
>TRBD2|NA|TRBV5-1|TRBJ2-3
TGCGCCAGCAACCATCCTAGCGGGGTGGAAGATACGCAGTATTTT
CASNHPSGVEDTQYF
>NA|NA|TRBV5-1|TRBJ2-7
TGCGCCAGCAGCCGCGAGGGGGGGCTACCCTACGAGCAGTACTTC
CASSREGGLPYEQYF
>NA|NA|TRBV23-1|TRBJ1-1
TGCGCCAGCAGTCAATCGGGGCAGGGTTGTACTGAAGCTTTCTTT
CASSQSGQGCTEAFF
>TRBD1|few|TRBV6-1|TRBJ1-5
TGTGCCAGCAGTGGAGAGACAGGGCACGATCAGCCCCAGCATTTT
CASSGETGHDQPQHF
>TRBD2|NA|TRBV4-3|TRBJ2-1
TGCGCCAGCAGCCAAGGGGGACTAGCGGGAGCCAATGAGCAGTTCTTC
CASSQGGLAGANEQFF
>NA|many|TRBV5-6|TRBJ1-2
TGTGCCAGCAGCTTGGACTACTATGGCTACACCTTC
CASSLDYYGYTF
>TRBD1|NA|TRBV11-3|TRBJ2-7
TGTGCCAGCAGCGTCGGGACAGCTTACGAGCAGTACTTC
CASSVGTAYEQYF
>NA|NA|TRBV12-5|TRBJ1-1
TGTGCTAGTGGCAATGACAAGAACACTGAAGCTTTCTTT
CASGNDKNTEAFF
>NA|NA|TRBV7-9|TRBJ1-3
TGTTCCAGCAGCGCGGGACTTAACACCATATATTTT
CSSSAGLNTIYF
>NA|NA|TRBV5-6|TRBJ1-1
TGTGCCAGCAGCAGGACAATTTTAAATGAAGCTTTCTTT
CASSRTILNEAFF